Listed below are T cell receptor beta chains from one sample, sequenced in a study of blood T cell repertoires in COVID-19. TCRdb's copy holds only in-frame clones and misses some; the assay was immunoSEQ multiplex PCR. Counted here are fewer than 400,000 clones, under 90% occurring once; the ten biggest clones make up 1.5% to 2%. The sequenced sample consisted of PBMCs or T cells enriched from blood (not recorded which). The receptors derive from a woman aged 30 to 39 who had recovered from COVID-19. The CDR3 runs from the conserved cysteine through the conserved F or W. A D gene is named only where the DNA matches it firmly. Part of the rows lack a size; the others show once, few, many or a class for expanded clones.

V: TRBV2
size: NA
J: TRBJ2-1
D: TRBD2
DNA: TGTGCCAGCGGGGGGGCCTACAATGAGCAGTTCTTC
CDR3: CASGGAYNEQFF

V: TRBV2
size: NA
J: TRBJ2-7
D: NA
DNA: TGTGCCAGCAGGAGGGCAGAGATCTCCTACGAGCAGTACTTC
CDR3: CASRRAEISYEQYF

V: TRBV14
size: NA
J: TRBJ1-6
D: NA
DNA: TGTGCCAGCAGCCAAGAGGGCAGGTCGTCACCCCTCCACTTT
CDR3: CASSQEGRSSPLHF

V: TRBV6-5
size: NA
J: TRBJ2-7
D: NA
DNA: TGTGCCAGCAGCTACTCCGGGACACAGTCCTACGAGCAGTACTTC
CDR3: CASSYSGTQSYEQYF

V: TRBV5-1
size: NA
J: TRBJ1-1
D: TRBD1
DNA: TGCGCCAGCACCAGGACAGGGACGGACACTGAAGCTTTCTTT
CDR3: CASTRTGTDTEAFF

V: TRBV6-5
size: NA
J: TRBJ1-2
D: TRBD1
DNA: TGTGCCAGCAGACCGGGACAGGGTGTTGATGGCTACACCTTC
CDR3: CASRPGQGVDGYTF

V: TRBV7-2
size: NA
J: TRBJ2-6
D: TRBD1
DNA: TGTGCCAGCAGCTTAGTTGGACAGGGGGCTCCTGGGGCCAACGTCCTGACTTTC
CDR3: CASSLVGQGAPGANVLTF

V: TRBV5-1
size: NA
J: TRBJ2-3
D: NA
DNA: TGCGCCAGCAGCTTGGCTAGTACGGGCACAGATACGCAGTATTTT
CDR3: CASSLASTGTDTQYF

V: TRBV10-3
size: few
J: TRBJ1-2
D: NA
DNA: TGTGCCATCGAAAAGGAGATAAACTATGGCTACACCTTC
CDR3: CAIEKEINYGYTF

V: TRBV30
size: NA
J: TRBJ1-2
D: NA
DNA: TGTGCCTGGAGACAGGGAAGGGACTATGGCTACACCTTC
CDR3: CAWRQGRDYGYTF

V: TRBV7-9
size: NA
J: TRBJ1-2
D: NA
DNA: TGTGCCAGCAGCTTAGATCCAGGGGTTGGCTACACCTTC
CDR3: CASSLDPGVGYTF

V: TRBV24-1
size: NA
J: TRBJ2-1
D: NA
DNA: TGTGCCACCAGTGATTATTGGACGGGAAATGAGCAGTTCTTC
CDR3: CATSDYWTGNEQFF

V: TRBV6-5
size: NA
J: TRBJ1-5
D: NA
DNA: TGTGCCAGCACCGGGGGACTACCGAATCAGCCCCAGCATTTT
CDR3: CASTGGLPNQPQHF

V: TRBV7-9
size: NA
J: TRBJ2-1
D: TRBD2
DNA: TGTGCCAGCAGTCCACTAGCGGGAGCCTACAATGAGCAGTTCTTC
CDR3: CASSPLAGAYNEQFF

V: TRBV9
size: once
J: TRBJ2-7
D: TRBD2
DNA: TGTGCCAGCAGCAGGGAGGGGACCTTGGAGCAGTACTTC
CDR3: CASSREGTLEQYF

V: TRBV5-1
size: NA
J: TRBJ1-2
D: TRBD1
DNA: TGCGCCAGCAGCGTAGGACAGGGGGCGTCTGGCTATGGCTACACCTTC
CDR3: CASSVGQGASGYGYTF

V: TRBV28
size: NA
J: TRBJ1-3
D: TRBD1
DNA: TGTGCCAGCAGTTTGGACAGGGTCCCTCTCTCTGGAAACACCATATATTTT
CDR3: CASSLDRVPLSGNTIYF

V: TRBV4-2
size: NA
J: TRBJ2-1
D: TRBD2
DNA: TGTGCCAGCAGGCTCACTAGCGGGGGAACCACCTACAATGAGCAGTTCTTC
CDR3: CASRLTSGGTTYNEQFF

V: TRBV5-1
size: NA
J: TRBJ2-7
D: TRBD2
DNA: TGCGCCAGCAGCTTGGGAGGGACTAGCGGGAGCTCGTGGGAGCAGTACTTC
CDR3: CASSLGGTSGSSWEQYF

V: TRBV3-1/TRBV3-2
size: NA
J: TRBJ2-7
D: TRBD2
DNA: TGTGCCAGCAGCTCCTCCGGGACTAGCGGGAGCCTGGCACCCTACGAGCAGTACTTC
CDR3: CASSSSGTSGSLAPYEQYF

V: TRBV7-9
size: NA
J: TRBJ2-7
D: TRBD1
DNA: TGTGCCAGCAGCTCCCCGGGACAGGGCTACGAGCAGTACTTC
CDR3: CASSSPGQGYEQYF

V: TRBV6-5
size: NA
J: TRBJ2-5
D: TRBD1
DNA: TGTGCCAGCAGTCATAGGACAGGGTTGGGAGAGACCCAGTACTTC
CDR3: CASSHRTGLGETQYF

V: TRBV5-1
size: NA
J: TRBJ2-1
D: NA
DNA: TGCGCCAGCAGCCCCCTTATCTTGGGGGGTGACAATGAGCAGTTCTTC
CDR3: CASSPLILGGDNEQFF

V: TRBV29-1
size: NA
J: TRBJ2-4
D: TRBD1
DNA: TGCAGCGCGGCGGGACAGGGGGGAAACATTCAGTACTTC
CDR3: CSAAGQGGNIQYF

V: TRBV30
size: NA
J: TRBJ2-5
D: TRBD2
DNA: TGTGCCTGGAAACCAGCGGGGGCTCAAGAGACCCAGTACTTC
CDR3: CAWKPAGAQETQYF

V: TRBV3-1/TRBV3-2
size: NA
J: TRBJ2-1
D: TRBD1
DNA: TGTGCCAGCTCTAGGACAGGGGGCAATGAGCAGTTCTTC
CDR3: CASSRTGGNEQFF

V: TRBV5-4
size: NA
J: TRBJ1-4
D: NA
DNA: TGTGCCAGCAGCTTATCGGGGTTACCCAATGAAAAACTGTTTTTT
CDR3: CASSLSGLPNEKLFF

V: TRBV10-1
size: NA
J: TRBJ2-1
D: NA
DNA: TGCGCCAGCAGTGCTGAGGGGGTTCCTTCCAATGAGCAGTTCTTC
CDR3: CASSAEGVPSNEQFF

V: TRBV5-1
size: NA
J: TRBJ2-3
D: TRBD2
DNA: TGCGCCAGCAGCCGAGGAACCCTGCGGGAGTATGATACGCAGTATTTT
CDR3: CASSRGTLREYDTQYF

V: TRBV27
size: NA
J: TRBJ2-1
D: TRBD2
DNA: TGTGCCAGCACCTCTTCGGGGACTAGCGGGAGTTATGAGCAGTTCTTC
CDR3: CASTSSGTSGSYEQFF

V: TRBV13
size: NA
J: TRBJ2-7
D: TRBD2
DNA: TGTGCCAGCAGCTCGACATCGACTAGCGCCTCTCCTTACGAGCAGTACTTC
CDR3: CASSSTSTSASPYEQYF

V: TRBV7-3
size: NA
J: TRBJ2-3
D: NA
DNA: TGTGCCAGCAGCTTAATGGGTAGCGGAGGTGCAGATACGCAGTATTTT
CDR3: CASSLMGSGGADTQYF

V: TRBV14
size: NA
J: TRBJ2-2
D: TRBD1
DNA: TGTGCCAGCAGCCCGTCCGACAGGGGAACAGGGTCCGGGGAGCTGTTTTTT
CDR3: CASSPSDRGTGSGELFF

V: TRBV5-6
size: NA
J: TRBJ2-3
D: TRBD2
DNA: TGTGCCAGCAGCTTGGTGGGGCTAGCGGGGGGCACAGATACGCAGTATTTT
CDR3: CASSLVGLAGGTDTQYF

V: TRBV9
size: NA
J: TRBJ2-1
D: NA
DNA: TGTGCCAGCAGGGGACTTTACAATGAGCAGTTCTTC
CDR3: CASRGLYNEQFF

V: TRBV6-2/TRBV6-3
size: NA
J: TRBJ1-1
D: NA
DNA: TGTGCCAGCAGTTTCCCGGGACACCGGCTTACTTTCTTT
CDR3: CASSFPGHRLTFF

V: TRBV29-1
size: NA
J: TRBJ1-2
D: NA
DNA: TGCAGCGTTGCGGAGGATCGGACGGCCTTC
CDR3: CSVAEDRTAF

V: TRBV28
size: NA
J: TRBJ1-6
D: TRBD1
DNA: TGTGCCAGCAGACCGGGACAGAATTCACCCCTCCACTTT
CDR3: CASRPGQNSPLHF

V: TRBV7-9
size: NA
J: TRBJ2-7
D: NA
DNA: TGTGCCAGCAGCCTCACGGGGTTATCCTACGAGCAGTACTTC
CDR3: CASSLTGLSYEQYF

V: TRBV19
size: NA
J: TRBJ2-4
D: NA
DNA: TGTGCCAGTAGTACCCAGGGTTATCTGGACATTCAGTACTTC
CDR3: CASSTQGYLDIQYF

V: TRBV9
size: NA
J: TRBJ2-7
D: TRBD1
DNA: TGTGCCAGCAGCGGAGGGGACAGTGGATACGAGCAGTACTTC
CDR3: CASSGGDSGYEQYF

V: TRBV24-1
size: NA
J: TRBJ1-1
D: NA
DNA: TGTGCCACCAGTGATTTCCGCGAGGCTTTCTTT
CDR3: CATSDFREAFF

V: TRBV30
size: NA
J: TRBJ1-1
D: TRBD1
DNA: TGTGCCTGGAGTGTACGCAGGGGGCTGAACACTGAAGCTTTCTTT
CDR3: CAWSVRRGLNTEAFF

V: TRBV3-1/TRBV3-2
size: once
J: TRBJ1-5
D: NA
DNA: TGTGCCAGCAGCCGAGGGAATAGCAATCAGCCCCAGCATTTT
CDR3: CASSRGNSNQPQHF

V: TRBV5-1
size: NA
J: TRBJ1-2
D: TRBD1
DNA: TGCGCCAGCAGCTTGTTGGGACAGGGGCCCGGGGGCTACACCTTC
CDR3: CASSLLGQGPGGYTF

V: TRBV12-5
size: NA
J: TRBJ1-5
D: TRBD1
DNA: TGTGCTAGTGCCCCGGGGACAGGGGGTTTGTCCCCTAATAGCAATCAGCCCCAGCATTTT
CDR3: CASAPGTGGLSPNSNQPQHF

V: TRBV19
size: NA
J: TRBJ2-7
D: NA
DNA: TGTGCCAGTAGCAATGAGGGTTGGCGTGAGCAGTACTTC
CDR3: CASSNEGWREQYF

V: TRBV9
size: NA
J: TRBJ2-1
D: NA
DNA: TGTGCCAGCAGCGTAGGTCCCCAGGCCAATGAGCAGTTCTTC
CDR3: CASSVGPQANEQFF

V: TRBV2
size: NA
J: TRBJ2-1
D: NA
DNA: TGTGCCAGCCCCCGGGGGATTAATGAGCAGTTCTTC
CDR3: CASPRGINEQFF

V: TRBV7-9
size: NA
J: TRBJ2-2
D: TRBD1
DNA: TGTGCCAGCCAACGGGACAGGGTCACCGGGGAGCTGTTTTTT
CDR3: CASQRDRVTGELFF

V: TRBV30
size: NA
J: TRBJ1-4
D: TRBD1
DNA: TGTGCCTGGAGTGGTCTTCAGGGACAGGACAATGAAAAACTGTTTTTT
CDR3: CAWSGLQGQDNEKLFF

V: TRBV29-1
size: few
J: TRBJ1-2
D: NA
DNA: TGCAGCGTTGAAAAGGCCAGGAACTATGGCTACACCTTC
CDR3: CSVEKARNYGYTF